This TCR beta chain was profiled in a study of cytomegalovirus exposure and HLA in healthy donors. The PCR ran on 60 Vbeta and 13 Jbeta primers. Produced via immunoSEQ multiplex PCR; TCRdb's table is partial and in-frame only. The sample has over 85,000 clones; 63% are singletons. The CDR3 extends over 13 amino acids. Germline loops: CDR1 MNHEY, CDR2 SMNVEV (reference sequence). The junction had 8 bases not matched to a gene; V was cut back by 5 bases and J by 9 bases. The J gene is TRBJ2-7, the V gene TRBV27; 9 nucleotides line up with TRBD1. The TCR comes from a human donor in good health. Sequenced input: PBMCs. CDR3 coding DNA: TGTGCCAGCAGTCCTGGGACAGGGTATGGGCAGTACTTC. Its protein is CASSPGTGYGQYF.